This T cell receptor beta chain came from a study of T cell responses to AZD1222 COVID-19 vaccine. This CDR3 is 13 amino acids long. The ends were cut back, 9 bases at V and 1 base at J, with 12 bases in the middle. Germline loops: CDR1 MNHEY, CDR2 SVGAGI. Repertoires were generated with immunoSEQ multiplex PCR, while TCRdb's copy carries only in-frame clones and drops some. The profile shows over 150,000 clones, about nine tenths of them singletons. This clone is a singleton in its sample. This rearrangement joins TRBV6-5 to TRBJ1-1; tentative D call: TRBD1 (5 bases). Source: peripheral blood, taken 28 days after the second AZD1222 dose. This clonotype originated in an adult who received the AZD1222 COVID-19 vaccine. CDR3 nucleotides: TGTGCCAGTAGAACCACAGGGAACACTGAAGCTTTCTTT. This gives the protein CASRTTGNTEAFF.